These 23 T cell receptor beta chains came from one sample sequenced in a study of cytomegalovirus exposure and HLA in healthy donors (dated by TCRdb to 2015 to 2018). The library was obtained by the immunoSEQ multiplex PCR assay. For the multiplex PCR, a mixture combining 60 forward primers for TCR Vbeta segments and 13 reverse primers for TCR Jbeta segments was used. Not all clones reach the TCRdb copy of this immuneACCESS table, which keeps in-frame sequences only. Checked studies attribute under half of the gap to unresolved V genes and leave the rest unexplained. Across this sample there are some 190,000 clones, with approximately 88% seen only once. Around 1.3% of the sample comes from the top ten. The sequenced sample was PBMCs. The receptor source for this set is a boy between 2 and 10 years old in good health and CMV-seronegative.

This clone was seen a few times. This chain joins TRBV5-6 and TRBJ1-1; 7 positions match TRBD1. The CDR3 is 13 amino acids. From germline, CDR1 is SGHDT and CDR2 YYEEEE. V shed 1 base, J shed 11 bases, and the junction held 8 bases outside the gene matches. CDR3 loop: CASSLQRTRGAFF. The CDR3 coding sequence is TGTGCCAGCAGCTTGCAGAGGACCAGGGGGGCTTTCTTT.

The V gene is TRBV19, the J gene TRBJ2-5, with a possible D match to TRBD1 (6 bases). Germline CDR1 LNHDA, CDR2 SQIVND (reference sequence). V was cut by 6 bases and J by 3 bases, with 17 bases left in between. This CDR3 is built from 15 residues. The CDR3 DNA follows: TGTGCCAGTAGGTTTAACAGGGCTGGGAAAGAGACCCAGTACTTC. The encoded protein is CASRFNRAGKETQYF.

This rearrangement joins TRBV4-1 to TRBJ2-7; 13 bases match TRBD2. The junction had 8 bases not matched to a gene; V was cut back by 3 bases and J by 3 bases. The germline gives CDR1 MGHRA, CDR2 YSYEKL. This CDR3 has 17 residues. The CDR3 DNA is TGCGCCAGCAGCCATGGACTAGCGGGAGACTTGGGCTACGAGCAGTACTTC. Its translation: CASSHGLAGDLGYEQYF.

This clone occurred once. Other DNA sequences of this sample code for an identical CDR3. This sequence joins TRBV9 and TRBJ2-1; 14 bases agree with TRBD2. The CDR3 covers 15 residues. The germline V gene has CDR1 SGDLS and CDR2 YYNGEE. The ends lost 2 bases at V and 6 bases at J; junction bases unmatched: 1. In nucleotides, the CDR3 is TGTGCCAGCAGCGTTGGACTAGCGGGAGGCAATGAGCAGTTCTTC. This sequence encodes CASSVGLAGGNEQFF.

V gene TRBV28 combines with J gene TRBJ2-7; D perhaps matches TRBD2 (6 bases). CDR3 length equals 13 residues. Per germline, CDR1 MDHEN and CDR2 SYDVKM. Trimming removed 4 bases at V and 3 bases at J, with 10 bases between. The CDR3 DNA follows: TGTGCCAGCAGTTATAGCGGAGTCTACGAGCAGTACTTC. Translation gives CASSYSGVYEQYF.

The chain couples TRBV14 to TRBJ2-1; maybe TRBD2 (5 bases). Trimming took off 0 bases at V and 2 bases at J, with 17 bases between the two ends. Germline loops: CDR1 SGHDN, CDR2 FVKESK. CDR3 size: 18 residues. The CDR3 DNA reads TGTGCCAGCAGCCAAGATCGCCTAGCCCCAATCCCCTACAATGAGCAGTTCTTC. As protein: CASSQDRLAPIPYNEQFF.

This chain connects TRBV11-2 to TRBJ1-1, with D possibly matching TRBD1 (6 bases). V lost 1 base and J 8 bases, leaving 14 bases between the germline ends. The CDR3 contains 14 residues. The germline V gene encodes CDR1 SGHAT and CDR2 FQNNGV. CDR3 protein: CASSLGPGTPEAFF. As DNA, the CDR3 is TGTGCCAGCAGCTTAGGTCCGGGGACACCCGAAGCTTTCTTT.

In this sample, this clone turned up a few times. The rearrangement joins TRBV6-6 to TRBJ1-4, with 7 positions matching TRBD1. The V and J ends lost 5 bases and 3 bases, in that order; junction bases with no gene match: 6. Germline loops: CDR1 MNHNY, CDR2 SVGAGI (reference sequence). The CDR3 runs to 15 residues. Written as DNA, the CDR3 is TGTGCCAGCAGTAGAACAGGGGTCTCTAATGAAAAACTGTTTTTT. Protein product: CASSRTGVSNEKLFF.

This rearrangement joins TRBV9 to TRBJ1-2; 8 bases are shared with TRBD1. V was pared by 3 bases and J by 8 bases, with 15 bases of the junction left unmatched. The CDR3 totals 16 residues. Germline lookup yields CDR1 SGDLS and CDR2 YYNGEE. CDR3 amino acids: CASSARDRGGAGGYTF. The CDR3 coding sequence is TGTGCCAGCAGCGCGAGAGACAGGGGCGGCGCCGGGGGCTACACCTTC. Full variable domain (outside the CDR3, taken from reference TRBV9 and TRBJ1-2): DSGVTQTPKHLITATGQRVTLRCSPRSGDLSVYWYQQSLDQGLQFLIQYYNGEERAKGNILERFSAQQFPDLHSELNLSSLELGDSALYFCASSARDRGGAGGYTFGSGTRLTVV.

V usage is TRBV19 and J usage is TRBJ2-6; D gene unclear. There are 16 residues in the CDR3. The V end was cut by 3 bases, the J end by 0 bases, with 9 bases between. Germline V lookup: CDR1 LNHDA, CDR2 SQIVND (reference sequence). The CDR3 nucleotides are TGTGCCAGTAGTATCTGGGCCCCCTCTGGGGCCAACGTCCTGACTTTC. It encodes CASSIWAPSGANVLTF.

The rearrangement links TRBV14 to TRBJ2-1; D is perhaps TRBD2 (5 bases). The CDR3 totals 16 residues. The germline V gene has CDR1 SGHDN and CDR2 FVKESK. The germline V and J ends were trimmed by 3 bases and 0 bases, with 12 bases remaining between them. The CDR3 here is CASSHFSVSSYNEQFF. The DNA for the CDR3 is TGTGCCAGCAGCCATTTTAGCGTCAGCTCCTACAATGAGCAGTTCTTC.

This clone has only one observation. The V call is TRBV4-1, the J call TRBJ1-2; possible D gene TRBD1, 5 bases. V gave up 4 bases and J gave up 4 bases, with 28 bases separating them. The CDR3 has 19 amino acids. The V gene's germline CDR1 is MGHRA and CDR2 YSYEKL. The chain's CDR3 is CASSLKGRGGPHPFYGYTF. DNA for the CDR3: TGCGCCAGCAGCCTAAAGGGGCGGGGGGGACCCCACCCCTTCTATGGCTACACCTTC.

The CDR3 DNA sequence: TGTGCCAGCAGCCCCCAGGCGGGGAGCCGCACAGATACGCAGTATTTT. It specifies CASSPQAGSRTDTQYF. The gene calls are TRBV9 and TRBJ2-3, with D perhaps TRBD2 (6 bases). The CDR3 is made up of 16 amino acids. The germline V gene has CDR1 SGDLS and CDR2 YYNGEE. V was trimmed by 4 bases and J by 1 base, leaving 16 bases between them.

The chain uses TRBV9 and TRBJ2-4; 14 positions agree with TRBD2. V lost 3 bases, J lost 1 base, and 9 bases stayed unmatched. From germline, CDR1 is SGDLS and CDR2 YYNGEE. The CDR3 spans 19 residues. The CDR3 spells CASSEGPGLAGVAKNIQYF. The CDR3 nucleotides read TGTGCCAGCAGCGAGGGGCCGGGACTAGCGGGAGTGGCCAAAAACATTCAGTACTTC.

The chain carries TRBV4-3 and TRBJ1-5; a weak D match, TRBD1 (5 bases). V was trimmed by 0 bases and J by 8 bases, leaving 17 bases between them. Germline V gene lookup returns CDR1 LGHNA and CDR2 YSLEER. This CDR3 spans 16 amino acids. CDR3 residues: CASSQEIRAQGEPQHF. DNA of the CDR3: TGCGCCAGCAGCCAAGAGATCAGGGCGCAAGGGGAGCCCCAGCATTTT.

The chain carries TRBV9 and TRBJ2-5; TRBD2 agrees at 15 bases. The CDR3 extends over 16 amino acids. Germline V gene lookup returns CDR1 SGDLS and CDR2 YYNGEE. The trim removed 4 bases at V and 1 base at J, leaving 2 bases unmatched. CDR3: CASSRTSGRGQETQYF. CDR3 in DNA: TGTGCCAGCAGCAGGACTAGCGGGAGGGGCCAAGAGACCCAGTACTTC.

The chain recombines TRBV5-1 with TRBJ1-1, with 8 positions matching TRBD1. The length of the CDR3 is 13 residues. Looked up from germline, CDR1 is SGHRS and CDR2 is YFSETQ. With 2 bases clipped from V and 4 bases from J, the junction kept 1 base outside the gene matches. The CDR3 loop is CASSLDRGTEAFF. The CDR3, as DNA: TGCGCCAGCAGCTTAGACAGGGGCACTGAAGCTTTCTTT.

In DNA, the CDR3 is TGCGCCAGCAGCCTGGAGCCGAAGCGGGGCTCCTACGAGCAGTACTTC. It is translated as CASSLEPKRGSYEQYF. The chain couples TRBV5-1 to TRBJ2-7, with 7 bases aligning to TRBD2. Looked up from germline, CDR1 is SGHRS and CDR2 is YFSETQ. The V gene end was trimmed by 4 bases and the J gene end by 0 bases; junction bases not matched to a gene: 10. The CDR3 is 16 residues long.

This chain connects TRBV10-3 to TRBJ1-2, with 8 bases identical to TRBD1. CDR3 length: 14 amino acids. Per the germline V gene, CDR1 is ENHRY and CDR2 is SYGVKD. Losses at the gene ends were 0 bases for V and 7 bases for J; bases not matched to a gene: 4. CDR3 in DNA: TGTGCCATCAGTGAGTCCCAGGACAGGGCTGGCTACACCTTC. Translating gives CAISESQDRAGYTF.

The J gene is TRBJ2-7, the V gene TRBV27, with 7 bases fitting TRBD2. The CDR3 consists of 15 residues. Germline CDR1 and CDR2: MNHEY and SMNVEV (reference sequence). The V and J ends lost 4 bases and 7 bases, in that order; junction bases with no gene match: 13. The CDR3 sequence: CASSWGGSRTREQYF. The CDR3 DNA follows: TGTGCCAGCAGTTGGGGCGGGAGTAGGACTAGGGAGCAGTACTTC.

The chain couples TRBV6-5 to TRBJ2-3, with 7 bases matching TRBD1. There are 16 residues in the CDR3. J gave up 2 bases and V 2 bases, and 7 bases lay outside the gene matches. The germline V gene has CDR1 MNHEY and CDR2 SVGAGI. The CDR3 sequence: CASSYRGLATTDTQYF. The CDR3 DNA follows: TGTGCCAGCAGTTACAGGGGGCTAGCCACCACAGATACGCAGTATTTT.

The chain joins TRBV27 to TRBJ2-3, with D possibly matching TRBD2 (5 bases). Trimming cost V 3 bases and J 4 bases, with 11 bases left between them. Looked up from germline, CDR1 is MNHEY and CDR2 is SMNVEV (reference sequence). This CDR3 region has 14 residues. This CDR3 reads CASSFRGAPDTQYF. The CDR3 DNA reads TGTGCCAGCAGTTTTCGGGGTGCGCCAGATACGCAGTATTTT.

The rearrangement links TRBV7-2 to TRBJ2-5; 8 bases line up with TRBD2. After removal of 2 bases from V and 4 bases from J, the junction contained 6 bases not matched to a gene. This CDR3 comprises 15 residues. Germline assignment: CDR1 SGHTA and CDR2 FQGNSA. CDR3 in amino acids: CASSLYAGGRETQYF. The CDR3 DNA reads as TGTGCCAGCAGCTTATATGCGGGGGGCCGAGAGACCCAGTACTTC.